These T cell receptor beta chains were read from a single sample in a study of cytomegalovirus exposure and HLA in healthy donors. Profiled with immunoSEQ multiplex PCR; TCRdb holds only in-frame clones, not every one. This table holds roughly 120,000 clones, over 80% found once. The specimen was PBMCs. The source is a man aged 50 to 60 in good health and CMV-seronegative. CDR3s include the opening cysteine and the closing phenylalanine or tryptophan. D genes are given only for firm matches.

CDR3: CASTEGVSTDTQYF
D: NA
J: TRBJ2-3
V: TRBV5-1

CDR3: CASSIGGLSTEAFF
D: NA
J: TRBJ1-1
V: TRBV5-1

CDR3: CASSQDWTDRGGYGYTF
D: TRBD1
J: TRBJ1-2
V: TRBV4-3

CDR3: CASSLTTRDPNTEAFF
D: NA
J: TRBJ1-1
V: TRBV7-8

CDR3: CASSWDREQPQHF
D: TRBD1
J: TRBJ1-5
V: TRBV27

CDR3: CASSPKIRTSGRTDTQYF
D: TRBD2
J: TRBJ2-3
V: TRBV9

CDR3: CASSQPLEGRKFF
D: NA
J: TRBJ2-1
V: TRBV4-1

CDR3: CASSETGGEVGELFF
D: TRBD2
J: TRBJ2-2
V: TRBV7-8

CDR3: CASSFRGGTQYF
D: NA
J: TRBJ2-5
V: TRBV28

CDR3: CASSEGEPTGEAFF
D: NA
J: TRBJ1-1
V: TRBV25-1

CDR3: CASSVSGGGNQPQHF
D: NA
J: TRBJ1-5
V: TRBV9

CDR3: CASSLVVGSSGYTF
D: NA
J: TRBJ1-2
V: TRBV7-8

CDR3: CASSLGTSGLLNTGELFF
D: TRBD2
J: TRBJ2-2
V: TRBV27

CDR3: CASSSVRQPQHF
D: NA
J: TRBJ1-5
V: TRBV28

CDR3: CASSLGRGDQPQHF
D: NA
J: TRBJ1-5
V: TRBV11-2

CDR3: CASSPSYGYTF
D: NA
J: TRBJ1-2
V: TRBV7-2

CDR3: CASSLLAGGLTDTQYF
D: TRBD2
J: TRBJ2-3
V: TRBV27

CDR3: CSVGSVQGTTDTQYF
D: NA
J: TRBJ2-3
V: TRBV29-1

CDR3: CASNQDSTYNEQFF
D: NA
J: TRBJ2-1
V: TRBV6-1

CDR3: CASSADRNTEAFF
D: NA
J: TRBJ1-1
V: TRBV18

CDR3: CASSSPPHSDTQYF
D: NA
J: TRBJ2-3
V: TRBV11-2

CDR3: CASSSQGAVNTEAFF
D: TRBD1
J: TRBJ1-1
V: TRBV5-5

CDR3: CASSPLSGPGRSKNIQYF
D: NA
J: TRBJ2-4
V: TRBV4-1

CDR3: CASSPETSGSGGTQYF
D: TRBD2
J: TRBJ2-3
V: TRBV5-1

CDR3: CASRTSGRSSGQFF
D: TRBD2
J: TRBJ2-1
V: TRBV6-5

CDR3: CASSSDRGNQPQHF
D: TRBD1
J: TRBJ1-5
V: TRBV7-2

CDR3: CASRGSGGLSSYNSPLHF
D: TRBD1
J: TRBJ1-6
V: TRBV28

CDR3: CASSLLGTLSTDTQYF
D: NA
J: TRBJ2-3
V: TRBV7-9

CDR3: CASSRDSDNSPLHF
D: TRBD1
J: TRBJ1-6
V: TRBV6-6

CDR3: CASSPAGQETQYF
D: NA
J: TRBJ2-5
V: TRBV4-1

CDR3: CASSSDTSKNTEAFF
D: NA
J: TRBJ1-1
V: TRBV27

CDR3: CASSMAKSGTGELFF
D: NA
J: TRBJ2-2
V: TRBV19

CDR3: CASSFSVNTEAFF
D: NA
J: TRBJ1-1
V: TRBV27

CDR3: CASTNREAFF
D: NA
J: TRBJ1-1
V: TRBV28

CDR3: CACRDRGYEQYF
D: TRBD1
J: TRBJ2-7
V: TRBV30

CDR3: CASSGLTRGNTIYF
D: NA
J: TRBJ1-3
V: TRBV2

CDR3: CASSPQGSYGYTF
D: TRBD1
J: TRBJ1-2
V: TRBV5-4

CDR3: CASSFLQTSARTYEQYF
D: TRBD2
J: TRBJ2-7
V: TRBV13

CDR3: CASSLGTGRYEQYF
D: TRBD1
J: TRBJ2-7
V: TRBV5-6

CDR3: CASSLNRVETQYF
D: NA
J: TRBJ2-5
V: TRBV7-3